The 21 T cell receptor beta chains given below trace back to one sample, sequenced in a study of OX40 agonist ivuxolimab in advanced cancers. Assay: immunoSEQ multiplex PCR; the TCRdb copy retains only in-frame clones and omits some. The repertoire includes over 55,000 clones, about 79% of them detected once, and 2.4% sits in the top ten. The sample here was CD4+ or CD8+ T cells sorted from blood, taken in a trial of the OX40 agonist ivuxolimab. The receptors derive from an adult with an advanced solid tumor such as melanoma, head and neck, liver or kidney cancer.

The chain uses TRBV25-1 and TRBJ1-2, with D perhaps TRBD1 (5 bases). Trimming stripped 6 bases from V and 9 bases from J, with 14 bases between. The V gene's germline CDR1 is MGHDK and CDR2 SYGVNS. The CDR3 runs to 12 residues. The DNA for the CDR3 is TGTGCCAGCAGCCTACGGGGCCATCGCTACACCTTC. Encoded protein: CASSLRGHRYTF.

The chain employs TRBV4-1 and TRBJ1-2, with unresolved D. CDR3 size: 14 residues. The germline CDR1 and CDR2 sequences are MGHRA and YSYEKL. Between the trimmed V and J ends, which lost 0 bases and 4 bases, there was a span of 9 bases. The CDR3 bases are TGCGCCAGCAGCCAAGATGGTAGGGCCTATGGCTACACCTTC. Translation gives CASSQDGRAYGYTF.

DNA of the CDR3: TGCAGTGCTACGGAACTAAATGAGCAGTACTTC. Its protein product is CSATELNEQYF. The rearrangement links TRBV20-1 to TRBJ2-7, with D hard to call. Looked up from germline, CDR1 is DFQATT and CDR2 is SNEGSKA (reference sequence). V was pared by 4 bases and J by 7 bases, with 11 bases between. The CDR3 runs to 11 residues.

The chain links TRBV14 to TRBJ2-7, with 7 bases lining up with TRBD1. The germline CDR1 and CDR2 sequences are SGHDN and FVKESK. The CDR3 contains 15 residues. The trim removed 3 bases at V and 0 bases at J, leaving 5 bases unmatched. The chain's CDR3 is CASSHWDSSSYEQYF. CDR3 DNA sequence: TGTGCCAGCAGCCACTGGGACAGTAGCTCCTACGAGCAGTACTTC.

This chain links TRBV29-1 with TRBJ1-2; no reliable D call. Germline V gene lookup returns CDR1 SQVTM and CDR2 ANQGSEA. The V end was cut by 3 bases, the J end by 2 bases, with 7 bases between. This CDR3 has 12 residues. The CDR3 reads CSVDLGNYGYTF. The CDR3 nucleotides are TGCAGCGTTGATTTGGGGAACTATGGCTACACCTTC.

V usage is TRBV6-5 and J usage is TRBJ1-2; D not resolved. The CDR3 sequence is 13 residues long. The germline CDR1 and CDR2 sequences are MNHEY and SVGAGI. Trimming took 6 bases from V and 6 from J, leaving 14 bases between them. DNA of the CDR3: TGTGCCAGCAGCCTTATCGACGCTGATGGCTACACCTTC. It encodes CASSLIDADGYTF.

The chain carries TRBV5-5 and TRBJ1-2; no clear D. CDR1 and CDR2 (germline): SGHKS, YYEKEE (reference sequence). The CDR3 covers 15 residues. V gave up 7 bases and J gave up 4 bases, with 20 bases separating them. Here the CDR3 DNA reads TGTGCCAGCTGGAAATTTTCGCGAAAGACCTATGGCTACACCTTC. Its protein is CASWKFSRKTYGYTF.

The chain carries TRBV5-4 and TRBJ2-7; 9 positions agree with TRBD2. CDR3 size: 17 residues. Germline V gives CDR1 SGHNT, CDR2 YYREEE (reference sequence). V shed 0 bases and J 5 bases; nucleotides not matched to a gene: 12. The CDR3 nucleotides read TGTGCCAGCAGCTTGGGCACGCTAGCGGGGAGCGTCGACGAGCAGTACTTC. It specifies CASSLGTLAGSVDEQYF.

The genes are TRBV5-4 and TRBJ1-3, with D unresolved. V gave up 4 bases and J gave up 0 bases, with 14 bases separating them. CDR1 and CDR2 (germline): SGHNT, YYREEE (reference sequence). There are 16 residues in the CDR3. In DNA form, the CDR3 reads TGTGCCAGCAGCCTGGCCGGGCCGCGCTCTGGAAACACCATATATTTT. This sequence encodes CASSLAGPRSGNTIYF.

CDR3 protein: CASSQDQRLTEKLFF. CDR3 DNA: TGCGCCAGCAGCCAAGATCAGCGGCTCACCGAAAAACTGTTTTTT. V and J are TRBV4-3 and TRBJ1-4, with D unresolved. V was cut by 0 bases and J by 8 bases, with 13 bases left in between. The CDR3 covers 15 residues. The germline CDR1 and CDR2 sequences are LGHNA and YSLEER.

In DNA, the CDR3 is TGTGCCAGTAGAAGCGACAGGGAAGGCAATCAGCCCCAGCATTTT. It specifies CASRSDREGNQPQHF. The chain links TRBV19 to TRBJ1-5, with 7 positions matching TRBD1. CDR3 size: 15 residues. The ends lost 6 bases at V and 2 bases at J; junction bases unmatched: 7. Germline V CDR1 and CDR2: LNHDA, SQIVND (reference sequence).

The J gene is TRBJ2-1, the V gene TRBV18; D is perhaps TRBD1 or TRBD2 (5 bases each). Trimming removed 5 bases from V and 3 bases from J, with 8 bases in between. Germline CDR1 reads KGHSH; CDR2 reads LQKENI. This CDR3 has 13 residues. The CDR3 nucleotides read TGTGCCAGCTCAAGGGACGGCTACAATGAGCAGTTCTTC. It is translated as CASSRDGYNEQFF.

This rearrangement joins TRBV9 to TRBJ1-1; possible D gene TRBD1, 6 bases. Trimming cost V 3 bases and J 1 base, with 13 bases left between them. The CDR3 is made up of 15 amino acids. Germline CDR1 is SGDLS and CDR2 is YYNGEE. The CDR3 spells CASSAEGGRNTEAFF. CDR3 coding DNA: TGTGCCAGCAGCGCCGAGGGGGGTCGGAACACTGAAGCTTTCTTT.

The chain joins TRBV2 to TRBJ1-2, with TRBD1 as a possible D gene (6 bases). Trimming shortened V by 6 bases and J by 8 bases, and 16 bases separated the two germline ends. The CDR3 runs 13 residues. Germline-derived CDR1 and CDR2 are SNHLY and FYNNEI. The chain's CDR3 is CASSPGGGQGYTF. The DNA for the CDR3 is TGTGCCAGCAGCCCAGGAGGGGGTCAAGGCTACACCTTC.

This clone has just a few counts. The chain uses TRBV19 and TRBJ1-5; the match to TRBD1 covers 7 bases. Germline trimming cut 5 bases from V and 3 bases from J; bases unmatched to any gene: 7. CDR1 is LNHDA, CDR2 SQIVND, per germline (reference sequence). The CDR3 runs 15 residues. The CDR3 nucleotides are TGTGCCAGTAGTTTTGTCGGACAGGCCAATCAGCCCCAGCATTTT. This encodes CASSFVGQANQPQHF.

The rearrangement links TRBV19 to TRBJ2-5; D might be TRBD2 (6 bases). The V and J ends lost 4 bases and 2 bases respectively, with 11 bases between them. This CDR3 region has 14 residues. Germline values: CDR1 LNHDA, CDR2 SQIVND (reference sequence). The CDR3 reads CASSNRDFQETQYF. For the CDR3, the DNA is TGTGCCAGTAGTAATCGGGACTTTCAAGAGACCCAGTACTTC.

The CDR3 reads CASSLKSGGATDTQYF. CDR3 DNA sequence: TGTGCCAGCAGCTTGAAAAGCGGGGGGGCAACAGATACGCAGTATTTT. This sequence joins TRBV5-4 and TRBJ2-3; 10 nucleotides align to TRBD2. CDR3 length: 16 amino acids. V gave up 1 base and J gave up 3 bases; unmatched junction bases: 5. Germline V CDR1 and CDR2: SGHNT, YYREEE (reference sequence).

This rearrangement joins TRBV5-4 to TRBJ2-7; the D call may be TRBD1 or TRBD2 (5 bases each). CDR3 length equals 13 residues. V was pared by 4 bases and J by 7 bases, with 15 bases between. The germline V gene encodes CDR1 SGHNT and CDR2 YYREEE (reference sequence). The CDR3 sequence is CASSHRDRLEQYF. The CDR3, as DNA: TGTGCCAGCAGCCACCGGGACCGCCTGGAGCAGTACTTC.

The chain uses TRBV7-9 and TRBJ1-4; TRBD1 matches 10 bases. V lost 1 base, J lost 0 bases, and 5 bases stayed unmatched. In germline, CDR1 is SEHNR, CDR2 FQNEAQ (reference sequence). This CDR3 contains 18 residues. The CDR3 sequence is CASSLEGQGLSTNEKLFF. CDR3 nucleotide sequence: TGTGCCAGCAGCTTAGAGGGACAGGGGCTCTCAACTAATGAAAAACTGTTTTTT.

The V and J genes are TRBV7-3 and TRBJ2-7, with 9 nucleotides matching TRBD1. Germline lookup yields CDR1 SGHTA and CDR2 FQGTGA. V lost 2 bases, J lost 2 bases, and 1 base stayed unmatched. This CDR3 contains 14 residues. The CDR3 DNA reads TGTGCCAGCAGCTTAGGGACAGGGCCCTACGAGCAGTACTTC. Translating gives CASSLGTGPYEQYF.

This rearrangement joins TRBV5-1 to TRBJ1-5; 7 bases are a match to TRBD1. The trim removed 4 bases at V and 2 bases at J, leaving 3 bases unmatched. This CDR3 has 14 amino acids. CDR1 SGHRS and CDR2 YFSETQ come from the germline V gene. As DNA, the CDR3 is TGCGCCAGCAGCATAGACAGGGGCAATCAGCCCCAGCATTTT. The encoded protein is CASSIDRGNQPQHF.